This note documents a single T cell receptor (beta chain) sequence. Its antigen remains unidentified. Study outcomes and limitations: Tumor Tregs overlapped most with tumor, then blood, naive CD4+ cells.

After removal of 4 bases from V and 9 bases from J, the junction contained 9 bases not matched to a gene. The CDR3 contains 15 residues. CDR1 and CDR2 from the germline V gene are SEHNR and FQNEAQ (reference sequence). Constant-region reverse primers amplified full-length variable regions, followed by semi-nested Nested Universal Primer A PCR. TCRdb called the 5' RACE reads again in MiXCR, with one record for every CDR3 protein. This sample yields under 65,000 distinct CDR3 sequences, of which roughly 28% are seen a single time; under 3.5% belongs to the top ten. Memory CD4+ cells were defined as CD4+CD45RO+CD25-.

The source of this sequence is a female donor with breast cancer. Sample: tumor-infiltrating memory CD4+ T cells sorted from the breast tumor. Sample subset: memory CD4+ T cells, CD4+CD45RO+CD25-. This chain connects TRBV7-9 to TRBJ2-2; 9 bases agree with TRBD1. CDR3 DNA sequence: TGTGCCAGCAGCTCCGGACAGGGGTCACACCGGGAGCTGTTTTTT. Translated: CASSSGQGSHRELFF.